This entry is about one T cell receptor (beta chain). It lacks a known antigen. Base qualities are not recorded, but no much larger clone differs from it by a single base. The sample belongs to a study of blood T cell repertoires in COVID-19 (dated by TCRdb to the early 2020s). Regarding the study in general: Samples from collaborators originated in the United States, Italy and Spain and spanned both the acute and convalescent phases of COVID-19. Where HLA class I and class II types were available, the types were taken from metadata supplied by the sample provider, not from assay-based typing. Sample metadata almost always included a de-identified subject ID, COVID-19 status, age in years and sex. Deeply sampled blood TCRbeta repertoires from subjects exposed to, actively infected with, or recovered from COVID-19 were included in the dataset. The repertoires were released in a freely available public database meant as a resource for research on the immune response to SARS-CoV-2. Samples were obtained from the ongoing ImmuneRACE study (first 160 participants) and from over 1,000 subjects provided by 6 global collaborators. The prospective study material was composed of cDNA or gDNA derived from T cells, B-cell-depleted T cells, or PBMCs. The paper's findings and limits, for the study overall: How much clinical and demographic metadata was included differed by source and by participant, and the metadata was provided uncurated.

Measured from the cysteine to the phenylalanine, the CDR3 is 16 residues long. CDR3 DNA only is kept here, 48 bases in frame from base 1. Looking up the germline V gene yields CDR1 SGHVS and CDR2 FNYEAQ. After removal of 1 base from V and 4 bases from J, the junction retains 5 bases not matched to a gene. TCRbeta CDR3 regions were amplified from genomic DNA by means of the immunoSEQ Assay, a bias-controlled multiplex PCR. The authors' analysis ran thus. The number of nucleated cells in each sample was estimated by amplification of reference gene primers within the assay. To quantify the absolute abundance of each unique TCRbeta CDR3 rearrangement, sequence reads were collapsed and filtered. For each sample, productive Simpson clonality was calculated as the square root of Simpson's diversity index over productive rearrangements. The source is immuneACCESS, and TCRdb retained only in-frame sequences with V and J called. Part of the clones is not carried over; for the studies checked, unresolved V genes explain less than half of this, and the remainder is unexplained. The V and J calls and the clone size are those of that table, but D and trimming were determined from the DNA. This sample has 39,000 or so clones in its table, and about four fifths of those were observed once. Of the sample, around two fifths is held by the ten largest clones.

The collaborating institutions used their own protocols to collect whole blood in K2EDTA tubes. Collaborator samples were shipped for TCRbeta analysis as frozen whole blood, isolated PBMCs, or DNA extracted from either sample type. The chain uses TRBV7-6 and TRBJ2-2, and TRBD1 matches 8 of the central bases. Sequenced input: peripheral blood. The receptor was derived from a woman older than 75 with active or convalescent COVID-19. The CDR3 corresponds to CASSLVTGVSTGELFF. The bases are TGTGCCAGCAGCTTAGTGACAGGGGTATCCACCGGGGAGCTGTTTTTT.